This T cell receptor (beta chain) derives from a study of identical twins. V shed 7 bases and J shed 6 bases, with 18 bases lying between them. CDR1 LNHNV and CDR2 YYDKDF come from the germline V gene (reference sequence). The CDR3 has 14 amino acids. TCRdb redid the calling of the 5' RACE reads with MiXCR, one entry per CDR3 protein. This table has hundreds of thousands of distinct CDR3 sequences, less than 7% appearing once. This sequence was found in a man between 18 and 29 years old in good health. The J gene is TRBJ1-1, the V gene TRBV15; D unresolved. The sample taken for sequencing was naive T cells sorted from blood. CDR3 bases: TGTGCCACCACCCGAATAATCGTCGCTTCTGAAGCTTTCTTT. Translation gives CATTRIIVASEAFF.